A single sample is the source of the 26 T cell receptor beta chains below, sequenced in a study of OX40 agonist ivuxolimab in advanced cancers. Data came from immunoSEQ multiplex PCR; TCRdb stores just in-frame clones and leaves some out. In the table there are just under 35,000 clones, about 92% of which are singletons. Sequenced material: CD4+ or CD8+ T cells sorted from blood, taken in a trial of the OX40 agonist ivuxolimab. Receptors were obtained from an adult with an advanced solid tumor such as melanoma, head and neck, liver or kidney cancer.

The chain is built from TRBV5-3 and TRBJ2-7; D unresolved. TRBV5-3 is an ORF, with its function uncertain. The length of the CDR3 is 14 residues. V lost 4 bases, J lost 4 bases, and 15 bases lay in between. The CDR3, as DNA: TGTGCCAGAAGCGCCCTGGAGCGATGTTACGAGCAGTACTTC. Encoded protein: CARSALERCYEQYF.

V usage is TRBV7-8 and J usage is TRBJ2-1, with TRBD2 as a possible D gene (5 bases). V was shortened by 6 bases and J by 6 bases, with 9 bases between the two germline ends. The germline gives CDR1 SGHVS, CDR2 FQNEAQ. The CDR3 spans 12 residues. CDR3 DNA sequence: TGTGCCAGCAGGCCCGGAGGCAATGAGCAGTTCTTC. Protein product: CASRPGGNEQFF.

The CDR3 sequence: CASSSLAGRNIQYF. As DNA, the CDR3 is TGTGCCAGCAGCTCTTTAGCGGGAAGAAACATTCAGTACTTC. The chain links TRBV14 to TRBJ2-4, with TRBD2 matching over 8 bases. Trimming at V came to 5 bases and at J to 6 bases, leaving 6 bases not matched to a gene. Germline CDR1 reads SGHDN; CDR2 reads FVKESK. This CDR3 is 14 amino acids long. Full variable domain (rest looked up from reference TRBV14 and TRBJ2-4): EAGVTQFPSHSVIEKGQTVTLRCDPISGHDNLYWYRRVMGKEIKFLLHFVKESKQDESGMPNNRFLAERTGGTYSTLKVQPAELEDSGVYFCASSSLAGRNIQYFGAGTRLSVL.

The V call is TRBV15, the J call TRBJ2-5; D remains ambiguous. V lost 5 bases, J lost 4 bases, and 17 bases lay in between. CDR1 is LNHNV and CDR2 is YYDKDF in the germline V gene (reference sequence). The CDR3 length is 15 residues. In DNA, the CDR3 is TGTGCCACCAGCGTATCCAGGTCCCTGGGAGAGACCCAGTACTTC. Translated, it gives CATSVSRSLGETQYF.

This clone was seen a few times. The rearrangement uses TRBV27 and TRBJ1-2, with a possible D match to TRBD1 (5 bases). Germline V CDR1 and CDR2: MNHEY, SMNVEV (reference sequence). The CDR3 is made up of 14 amino acids. Trimming shortened V by 2 bases and J by 7 bases, and 14 bases separated the two germline ends. The CDR3 DNA follows: TGTGCCAGCAGTTTAGGGCCAGGGATCCGTGGCTACACCTTC. Protein sequence: CASSLGPGIRGYTF.

This clone was found a few times. This sequence joins TRBV27 and TRBJ2-1, with a tentative D call TRBD2 (5 bases). The V gene's germline CDR1 is MNHEY and CDR2 SMNVEV (reference sequence). V lost 6 bases, J lost 9 bases, and 15 bases lay in between. This CDR3 has 13 amino acids. CDR3 in DNA: TGTGCCAGCAGCCCCACAGCGGCAGGTGAGCAGTTCTTC. Translating gives CASSPTAAGEQFF.

The chain links TRBV28 to TRBJ2-2, with D perhaps matching TRBD2 (6 bases). V lost 7 bases and J lost 0, with 9 bases in between. Germline loops: CDR1 MDHEN, CDR2 SYDVKM. The CDR3 sequence is 14 residues long. CDR3 in amino acids: CASKGGTNTGELFF. The CDR3 DNA reads as TGTGCCAGCAAAGGCGGGACGAACACCGGGGAGCTGTTTTTT.

The chain has TRBV30 and TRBJ2-7, with 8 bases aligning to TRBD2. Germline loops: CDR1 GTSNPN, CDR2 SVGIG (reference sequence). V lost 0 bases, J lost 6 bases, and 7 bases stayed unmatched. The CDR3 is 14 residues long. The CDR3 nucleotides read TGTGCCTGGAGTGTAGGAGCGGGGGCGGCCGAGCAGTACTTC. It specifies CAWSVGAGAAEQYF.

The gene calls are TRBV28 and TRBJ2-7; tentative D call: TRBD2 (6 bases). The V gene's germline CDR1 is MDHEN and CDR2 SYDVKM. V was cut by 4 bases and J by 7 bases, with 17 bases left in between. This CDR3 spans 14 amino acids. The CDR3 sequence is CASSSIQGREEQYF. The CDR3 DNA follows: TGTGCCAGCAGTTCTATCCAGGGCCGGGAGGAGCAGTACTTC.

This chain uses TRBV6-1 with TRBJ2-1; D possibly corresponds to TRBD1 (6 bases). V lost 0 bases and J 2 bases, leaving 11 bases between the germline ends. The CDR3 extends over 16 amino acids. Per germline, CDR1 MNHNS and CDR2 SASEGT. CDR3 in amino acids: CASSEAAGDPYNEQFF. The CDR3 DNA is TGTGCCAGCAGTGAAGCTGCAGGGGACCCCTACAATGAGCAGTTCTTC.

The rearrangement uses TRBV28 and TRBJ2-3; 8 bases are a match to TRBD1. Trimming took 6 bases from V and 0 from J; bases not matched to a gene: 14. This CDR3 has 18 amino acids. Germline-derived CDR1 and CDR2 are MDHEN and SYDVKM. CDR3 sequence (DNA): TGTGCCAGCAGCTCACCACCTCAGGGGGCGGATAGCACAGATACGCAGTATTTT. This translates into CASSSPPQGADSTDTQYF.

The V call is TRBV7-6, the J call TRBJ1-1, with D possibly TRBD1 on 6 matching bases. Per germline, CDR1 SGHVS and CDR2 FNYEAQ. This CDR3 is 13 amino acids long. Trimming pared 4 bases from V and 2 bases from J, leaving 8 bases between. The CDR3 loop is CASSSQGNTEAFF. As DNA, the CDR3 is TGTGCCAGCAGCTCACAGGGTAACACTGAAGCTTTCTTT.

The gene calls are TRBV5-1 and TRBJ1-1; perhaps TRBD1 as D (6 bases). CDR1 SGHRS and CDR2 YFSETQ come from the germline V gene. This CDR3 is 15 amino acids long. The V end lost 4 bases, the J end lost 5 bases, and 18 bases lay between the germline ends. CDR3 nucleotides: TGCGCCAGCAGCCCGCTTGGCGGGGGCTGGACTGAAGCTTTCTTT. It yields the protein CASSPLGGGWTEAFF. Variable domain in full (rest from reference TRBV5-1 and TRBJ1-1): KAGVTQTPRYLIKTRGQQVTLSCSPISGHRSVSWYQQTPGQGLQFLFEYFSETQRNKGNFPGRFSGRQFSNSRSEMNVSTLELGDSALYLCASSPLGGGWTEAFFGQGTRLTVV.

This clone came up once. The chain carries TRBV5-1 and TRBJ1-2; 8 nucleotides line up with TRBD1. CDR3 length: 14 amino acids. J gave up 6 bases and V 4 bases, and 8 bases lay outside the gene matches. CDR1 SGHRS and CDR2 YFSETQ come from the germline V gene. The CDR3 nucleotides read TGCGCCAGCAGCGTACCGGACAGGGCTGATGGCTACACCTTC. Encoded protein: CASSVPDRADGYTF.

The chain's CDR3 is CASGLAGGALYF. The DNA for the CDR3 is TGTGCCAGCGGACTAGCGGGAGGAGCTTTGTATTTT. The chain combines TRBV9 with TRBJ2-3; TRBD2 matches at 14 bases. The junction had 6 bases not matched to a gene; V was cut back by 7 bases and J by 14 bases. The CDR3 is 12 amino acids. CDR1 is SGDLS and CDR2 is YYNGEE in the germline V gene.

The chain employs TRBV9 and TRBJ2-1; 9 nucleotides align to TRBD2. The trim removed 4 bases at V and 0 bases at J, leaving 5 bases unmatched. CDR1 and CDR2 (germline): SGDLS, YYNGEE. This CDR3 is 16 amino acids long. CDR3 residues: CASSPRLADSYNEQFF. The CDR3 nucleotides are TGTGCCAGCAGCCCTCGACTAGCGGACTCCTACAATGAGCAGTTCTTC. Complete variable domain (other parts from reference TRBV9 and TRBJ2-1): DSGVTQTPKHLITATGQRVTLRCSPRSGDLSVYWYQQSLDQGLQFLIQYYNGEERAKGNILERFSAQQFPDLHSELNLSSLELGDSALYFCASSPRLADSYNEQFFGPGTRLTVL.

The gene calls are TRBV18 and TRBJ2-1; the match to TRBD1 covers 9 bases. The CDR3 loop spans 15 amino acids. Per the germline V gene, CDR1 is KGHSH and CDR2 is LQKENI. V gave up 6 bases and J gave up 2 bases; unmatched junction bases: 5. CDR3: CASSLRQGAYNEQFF. The CDR3 DNA reads TGTGCCAGCTCTCTCCGACAGGGGGCCTACAATGAGCAGTTCTTC.

V gene TRBV9 combines with J gene TRBJ2-1, with 12 nucleotides matching TRBD2. The CDR3 runs 16 residues. V trimming: 0 bases; J trimming: 7 bases; junction bases outside the gene matches: 5. Germline CDR1 and CDR2: SGDLS and YYNGEE. CDR3 sequence (DNA): TGTGCCAGCAGCGTAGATCTAGCGGGAGGGAGTAATGAGCAGTTCTTC. Translating gives CASSVDLAGGSNEQFF.

The chain uses TRBV13 and TRBJ2-7; 7 bases fit TRBD1. With 4 bases clipped from V and 3 bases from J, the junction kept 12 bases outside the gene matches. The CDR3 spans 16 residues. Germline values: CDR1 PRHDT, CDR2 FYEKMQ (reference sequence). CDR3 sequence reads: CASSSPVGTENYEQYF. In DNA, the CDR3 is TGTGCCAGCAGCTCCCCGGTAGGGACAGAGAACTACGAGCAGTACTTC.

The genes are TRBV10-3 and TRBJ1-4; TRBD1 agrees at 10 bases. Germline loops: CDR1 ENHRY, CDR2 SYGVKD. This CDR3 comprises 16 residues. The J segment lost 7 bases and the V segment lost 3 bases, leaving 8 bases of the junction unmatched. CDR3 amino acids: CAISDPGTGVREKLFF. CDR3 sequence (DNA): TGTGCCATCAGTGACCCCGGGACAGGGGTTCGTGAAAAACTGTTTTTT.

This clone was counted a single time. This sequence joins TRBV6-4 and TRBJ2-7, with 10 bases that match TRBD2. This CDR3 has 15 residues. CDR1 and CDR2 (germline): MRHNA, SNTAGT. V dropped 3 bases and J dropped 3; count of bases not matched to a gene: 5. The CDR3 here is CASSELAGKVYEQYF. The CDR3 DNA reads as TGTGCCAGCAGTGAACTAGCGGGAAAGGTCTACGAGCAGTACTTC.

This rearrangement joins TRBV5-1 to TRBJ2-7; D is uncertain. V lost 4 bases and J lost 3, with 8 bases in between. Germline CDR1 SGHRS, CDR2 YFSETQ. The CDR3 runs to 12 residues. The CDR3 protein is CASSRSGYEQYF. The CDR3 DNA sequence: TGCGCCAGCAGCCGCTCAGGCTACGAGCAGTACTTC.

CDR3 DNA: TGTGCCAGCAGTTTATGGGGGGATTTTGATCTAGCGGAGTACGAGCAGTACTTC. Translated: CASSLWGDFDLAEYEQYF. V gene TRBV28 combines with J gene TRBJ2-7; TRBD2 matches 7 bases. Unmatched junction bases numbered 15, after V lost 0 bases and J lost 4 bases. This CDR3 has 18 residues. CDR1 MDHEN and CDR2 SYDVKM come from the germline V gene.

V gene TRBV4-3 combines with J gene TRBJ2-7, with D unclear. With 5 bases removed from V and 6 bases from J, the gap between germline ends came to 20 bases. The CDR3 consists of 15 residues. Germline V lookup: CDR1 LGHNA, CDR2 YSLEER. In DNA, the CDR3 is TGCGCCAGCAGCGTTGGGTCTGGCGGCGGTGGCGAGCAGTACTTC. Translating it yields CASSVGSGGGGEQYF.

This chain joins TRBV7-9 and TRBJ2-3, with a weak D call TRBD2 (7 bases). This CDR3 comprises 15 residues. Germline CDR1 and CDR2: SEHNR and FQNEAQ (reference sequence). V lost 4 bases to trimming and J lost 4 bases, with 15 bases between them. In DNA form, the CDR3 reads TGTGCCAGCAGCTCGAGACGGGGGGCCGCAGATACGCAGTATTTT. The encoded protein is CASSSRRGAADTQYF.

This clone was observed once. V is TRBV21-1 and J is TRBJ2-7. TRBV21-1 counts as a pseudogene. The CDR3 has 13 amino acids. CDR3: CASSKGIGYEQYF. The CDR3, as DNA: TGTGCCAGCAGCAAAGGGATCGGCTACGAGCAGTACTTC.